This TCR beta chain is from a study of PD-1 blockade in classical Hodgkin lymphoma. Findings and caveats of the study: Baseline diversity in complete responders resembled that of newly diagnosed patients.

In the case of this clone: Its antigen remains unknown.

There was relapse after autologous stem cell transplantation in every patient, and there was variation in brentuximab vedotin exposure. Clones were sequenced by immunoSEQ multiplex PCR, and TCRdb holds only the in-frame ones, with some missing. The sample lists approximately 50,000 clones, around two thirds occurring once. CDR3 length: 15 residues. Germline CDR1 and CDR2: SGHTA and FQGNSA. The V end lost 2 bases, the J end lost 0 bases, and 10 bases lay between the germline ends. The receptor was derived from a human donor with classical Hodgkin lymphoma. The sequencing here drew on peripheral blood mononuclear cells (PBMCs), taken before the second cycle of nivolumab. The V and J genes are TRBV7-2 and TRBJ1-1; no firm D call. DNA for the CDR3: TGTGCCAGCAGCTTACTCTCAGTCATGAACACTGAAGCTTTCTTT. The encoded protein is CASSLLSVMNTEAFF.